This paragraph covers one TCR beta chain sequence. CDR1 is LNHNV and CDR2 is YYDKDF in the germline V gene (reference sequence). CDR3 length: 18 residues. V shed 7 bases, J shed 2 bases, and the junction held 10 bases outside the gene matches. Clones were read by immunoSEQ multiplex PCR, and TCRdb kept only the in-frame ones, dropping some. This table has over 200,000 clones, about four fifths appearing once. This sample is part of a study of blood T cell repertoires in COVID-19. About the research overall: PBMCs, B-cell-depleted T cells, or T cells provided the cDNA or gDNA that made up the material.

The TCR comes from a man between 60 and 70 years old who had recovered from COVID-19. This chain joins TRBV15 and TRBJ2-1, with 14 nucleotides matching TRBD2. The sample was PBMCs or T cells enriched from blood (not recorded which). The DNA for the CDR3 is TGTGCCACCACCTCTACGGGACTAGCGGGGGCCCCCTACAATGAGCAGTTCTTC. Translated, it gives CATTSTGLAGAPYNEQFF. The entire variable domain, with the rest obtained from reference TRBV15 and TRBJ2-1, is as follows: DAMVIQNPRYQVTQFGKPVTLSCSQTLNHNVMYWYQQKSSQAPKLLFHYYDKDFNNEADTPDNFQSRRPNTSFCFLDIRSPGLGDTAMYLCATTSTGLAGAPYNEQFFGPGTRLTVL.